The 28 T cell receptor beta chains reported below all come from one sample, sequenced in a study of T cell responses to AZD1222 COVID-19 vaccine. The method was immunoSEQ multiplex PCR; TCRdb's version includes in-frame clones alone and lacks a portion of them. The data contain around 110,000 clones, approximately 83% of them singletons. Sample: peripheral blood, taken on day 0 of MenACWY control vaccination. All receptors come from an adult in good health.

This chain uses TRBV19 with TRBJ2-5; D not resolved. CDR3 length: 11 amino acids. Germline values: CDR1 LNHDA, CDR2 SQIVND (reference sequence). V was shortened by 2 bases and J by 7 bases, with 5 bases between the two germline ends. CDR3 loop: CASSISGTQYF. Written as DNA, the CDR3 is TGTGCCAGTAGTATAAGTGGGACCCAGTACTTC.

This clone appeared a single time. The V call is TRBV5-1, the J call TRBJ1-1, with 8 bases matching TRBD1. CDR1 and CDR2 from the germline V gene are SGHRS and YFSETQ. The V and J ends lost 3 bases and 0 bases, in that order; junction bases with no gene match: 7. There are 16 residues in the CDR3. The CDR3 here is CASSSDNRGLNTEAFF. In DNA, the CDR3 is TGCGCCAGCAGCTCTGATAACAGGGGGTTGAACACTGAAGCTTTCTTT.

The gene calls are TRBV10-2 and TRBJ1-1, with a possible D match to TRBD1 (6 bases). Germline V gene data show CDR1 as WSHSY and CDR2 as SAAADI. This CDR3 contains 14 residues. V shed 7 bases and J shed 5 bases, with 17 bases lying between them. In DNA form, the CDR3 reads TGCGCCAGCAATCAACAGGGATCCCGAACTGAAGCTTTCTTT. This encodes CASNQQGSRTEAFF.

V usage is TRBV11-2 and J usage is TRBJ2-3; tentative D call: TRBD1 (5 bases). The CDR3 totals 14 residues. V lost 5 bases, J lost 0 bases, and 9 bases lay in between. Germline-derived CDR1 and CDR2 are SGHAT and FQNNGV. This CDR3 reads CASSPQGSTDTQYF. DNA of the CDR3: TGTGCCAGCAGCCCCCAGGGCAGCACAGATACGCAGTATTTT.

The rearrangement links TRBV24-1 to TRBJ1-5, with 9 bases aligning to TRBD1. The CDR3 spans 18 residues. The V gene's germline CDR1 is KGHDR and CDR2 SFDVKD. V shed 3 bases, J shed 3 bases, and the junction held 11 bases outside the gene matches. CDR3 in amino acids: CATSDGKGRTGDNQPQHF. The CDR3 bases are TGTGCCACCAGTGATGGAAAAGGGAGGACAGGGGACAATCAGCCCCAGCATTTT.

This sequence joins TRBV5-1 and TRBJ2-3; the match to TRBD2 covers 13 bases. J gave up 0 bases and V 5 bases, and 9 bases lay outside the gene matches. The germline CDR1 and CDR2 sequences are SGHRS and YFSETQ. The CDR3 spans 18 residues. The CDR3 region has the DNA TGCGCCAGCAGTAGACTAGCGGGGGGCACCGTTAGCACAGATACGCAGTATTTT. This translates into CASSRLAGGTVSTDTQYF.

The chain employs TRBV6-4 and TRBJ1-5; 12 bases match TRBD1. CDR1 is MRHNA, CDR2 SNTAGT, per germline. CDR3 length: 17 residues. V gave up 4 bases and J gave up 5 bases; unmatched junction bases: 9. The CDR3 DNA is TGTGCCAGCAGTGTCCACATAGGGACAGGGGGCGATCAGCCCCAGCATTTT. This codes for CASSVHIGTGGDQPQHF.

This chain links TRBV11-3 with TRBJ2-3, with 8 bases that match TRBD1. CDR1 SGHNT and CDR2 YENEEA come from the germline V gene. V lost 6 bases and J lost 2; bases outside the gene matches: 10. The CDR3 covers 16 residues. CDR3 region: CASRSGTGFPTDTQYF. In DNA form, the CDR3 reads TGTGCCAGCAGGTCCGGGACAGGTTTCCCCACAGATACGCAGTATTTT.

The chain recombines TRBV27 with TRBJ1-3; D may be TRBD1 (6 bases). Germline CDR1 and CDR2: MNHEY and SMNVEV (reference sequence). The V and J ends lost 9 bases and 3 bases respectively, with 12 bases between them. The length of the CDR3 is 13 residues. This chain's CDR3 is CARIMTGGNTIYF. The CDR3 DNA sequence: TGTGCCAGGATCATGACAGGTGGAAACACCATATATTTT.

In DNA form, the CDR3 reads TGTGCCAGCAGGAGGGAGGTTTATAGCAATCAGCCCCAGCATTTT. Protein product: CASRREVYSNQPQHF. The chain couples TRBV27 to TRBJ1-5; D unresolved. CDR1 and CDR2 from the germline V gene are MNHEY and SMNVEV (reference sequence). CDR3 length equals 15 residues. The V end lost 6 bases, the J end lost 0 bases, and 12 bases lay between the germline ends.

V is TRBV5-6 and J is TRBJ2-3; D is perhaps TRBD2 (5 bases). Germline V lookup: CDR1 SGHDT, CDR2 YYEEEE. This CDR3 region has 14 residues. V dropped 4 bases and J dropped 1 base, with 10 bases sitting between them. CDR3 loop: CASSPVGGTDTQYF. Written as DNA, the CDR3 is TGTGCCAGCAGCCCAGTCGGGGGCACAGATACGCAGTATTTT.

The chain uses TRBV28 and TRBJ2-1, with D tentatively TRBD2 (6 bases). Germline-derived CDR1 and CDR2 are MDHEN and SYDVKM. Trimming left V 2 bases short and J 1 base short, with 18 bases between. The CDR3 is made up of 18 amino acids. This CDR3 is CASSLAGIQGPSYNEQFF. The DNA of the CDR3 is TGTGCCAGCAGTTTAGCGGGGATTCAGGGTCCATCCTACAATGAGCAGTTCTTC.

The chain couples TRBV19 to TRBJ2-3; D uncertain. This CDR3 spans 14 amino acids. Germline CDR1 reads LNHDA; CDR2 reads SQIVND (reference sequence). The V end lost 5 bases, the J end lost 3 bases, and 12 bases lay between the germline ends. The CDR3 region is CASSFPRLTDTQYF. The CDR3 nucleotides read TGTGCCAGTAGTTTTCCCCGATTGACAGATACGCAGTATTTT.

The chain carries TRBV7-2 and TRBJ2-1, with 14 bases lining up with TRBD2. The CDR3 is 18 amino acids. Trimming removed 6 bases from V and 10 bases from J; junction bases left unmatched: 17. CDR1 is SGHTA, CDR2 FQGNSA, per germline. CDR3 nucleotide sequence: TGTGCCAGCAGATCTAAAAACCCGACTAGCGGGGGGGCAAACGAGCAGTTCTTC. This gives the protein CASRSKNPTSGGANEQFF.

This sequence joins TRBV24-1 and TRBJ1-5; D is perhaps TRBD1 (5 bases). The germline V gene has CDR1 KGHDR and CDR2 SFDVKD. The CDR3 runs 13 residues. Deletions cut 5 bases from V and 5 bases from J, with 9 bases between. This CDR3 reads CATSVTGDQPQHF. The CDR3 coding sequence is TGTGCCACCAGTGTGACGGGGGATCAGCCCCAGCATTTT.

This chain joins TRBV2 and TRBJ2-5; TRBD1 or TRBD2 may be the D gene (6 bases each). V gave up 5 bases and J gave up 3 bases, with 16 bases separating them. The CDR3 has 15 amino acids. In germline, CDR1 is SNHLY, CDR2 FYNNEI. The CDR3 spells CASSTWGRGEETQYF. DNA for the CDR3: TGTGCCAGCAGTACTTGGGGGCGCGGGGAAGAGACCCAGTACTTC.

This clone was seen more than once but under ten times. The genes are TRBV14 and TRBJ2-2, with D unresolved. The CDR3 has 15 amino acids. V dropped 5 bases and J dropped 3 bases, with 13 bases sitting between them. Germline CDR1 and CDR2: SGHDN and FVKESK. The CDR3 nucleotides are TGTGCCAGCAGCATGACGATCGCACACACCGGGGAGCTGTTTTTT. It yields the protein CASSMTIAHTGELFF.

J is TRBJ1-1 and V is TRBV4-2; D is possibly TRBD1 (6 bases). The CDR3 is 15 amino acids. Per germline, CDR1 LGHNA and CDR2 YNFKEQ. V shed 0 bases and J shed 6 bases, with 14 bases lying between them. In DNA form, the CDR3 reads TGTGCCAGCAGCCAAGAGGGCACAGGGTTGGCTGAAGCTTTCTTT. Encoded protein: CASSQEGTGLAEAFF.

CDR3 amino acids: CATSRKGEFNSPLHF. The CDR3 nucleotides read TGTGCCACCAGCAGGAAGGGGGAGTTCAATTCACCCCTCCACTTT. The chain uses TRBV15 and TRBJ1-6, with TRBD1 as a possible D gene (6 bases). In germline, CDR1 is LNHNV, CDR2 YYDKDF (reference sequence). Trimming removed 3 bases from V and 7 bases from J, with 13 bases in between. CDR3 length: 15 amino acids. Together with reference TRBV15 and TRBJ1-6, the CDR3 gives the full variable domain: DAMVIQNPRYQVTQFGKPVTLSCSQTLNHNVMYWYQQKSSQAPKLLFHYYDKDFNNEADTPDNFQSRRPNTSFCFLDIRSPGLGDTAMYLCATSRKGEFNSPLHFGNGTRLTVT.

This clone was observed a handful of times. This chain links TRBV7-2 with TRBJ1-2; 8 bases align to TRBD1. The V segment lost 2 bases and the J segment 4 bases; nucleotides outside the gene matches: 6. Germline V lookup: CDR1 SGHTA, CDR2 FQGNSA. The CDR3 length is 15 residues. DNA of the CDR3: TGTGCCAGCAGCTTAAGGCCAGGGGGCGGCTATGGCTACACCTTC. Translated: CASSLRPGGGYGYTF.

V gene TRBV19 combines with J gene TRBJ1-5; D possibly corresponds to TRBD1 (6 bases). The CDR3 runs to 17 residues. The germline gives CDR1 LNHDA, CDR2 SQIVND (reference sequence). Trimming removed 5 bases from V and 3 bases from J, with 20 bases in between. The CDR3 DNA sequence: TGTGCCAGTAGTCCCCGGACAGCTCGGGAGGACAATCAGCCCCAGCATTTT. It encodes CASSPRTAREDNQPQHF.

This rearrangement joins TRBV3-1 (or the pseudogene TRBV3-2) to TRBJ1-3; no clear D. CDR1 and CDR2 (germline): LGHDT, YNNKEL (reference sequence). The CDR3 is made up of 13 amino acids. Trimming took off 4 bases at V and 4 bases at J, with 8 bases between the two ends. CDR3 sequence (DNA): TGTGCCAGCAGCCCGTCACACGGAAACACCATATATTTT. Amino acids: CASSPSHGNTIYF.

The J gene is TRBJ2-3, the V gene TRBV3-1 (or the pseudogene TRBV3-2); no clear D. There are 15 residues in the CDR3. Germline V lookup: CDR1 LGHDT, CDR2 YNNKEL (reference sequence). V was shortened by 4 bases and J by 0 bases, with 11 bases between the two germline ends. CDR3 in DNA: TGTGCCAGCAGCCCAAGTATAACCAGCACAGATACGCAGTATTTT. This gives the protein CASSPSITSTDTQYF.

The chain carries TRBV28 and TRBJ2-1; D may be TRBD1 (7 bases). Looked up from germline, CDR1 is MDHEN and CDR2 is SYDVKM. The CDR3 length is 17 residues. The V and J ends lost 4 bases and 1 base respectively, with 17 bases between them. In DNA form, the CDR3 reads TGTGCCAGCAGTTCCAGACAGGGACTCGCATCCTACAATGAGCAGTTCTTC. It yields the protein CASSSRQGLASYNEQFF.

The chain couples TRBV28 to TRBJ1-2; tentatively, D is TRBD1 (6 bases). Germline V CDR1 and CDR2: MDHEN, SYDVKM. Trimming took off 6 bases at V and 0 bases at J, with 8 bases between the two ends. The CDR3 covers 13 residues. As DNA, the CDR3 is TGTGCCAGCAGGGACAGTGCTAACTATGGCTACACCTTC. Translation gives CASRDSANYGYTF.

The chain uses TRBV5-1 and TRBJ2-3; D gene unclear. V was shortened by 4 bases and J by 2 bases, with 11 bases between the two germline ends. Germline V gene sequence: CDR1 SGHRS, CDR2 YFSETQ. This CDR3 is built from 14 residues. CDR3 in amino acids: CASSLTGTTDTQYF. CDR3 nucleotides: TGCGCCAGCAGCCTAACGGGCACCACAGATACGCAGTATTTT.

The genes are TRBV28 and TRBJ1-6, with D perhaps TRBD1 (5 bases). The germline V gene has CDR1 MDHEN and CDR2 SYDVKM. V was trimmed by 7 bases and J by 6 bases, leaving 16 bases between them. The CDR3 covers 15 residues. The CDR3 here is CASTAGPGGNSPLHF. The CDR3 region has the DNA TGTGCCAGCACTGCGGGGCCGGGGGGTAATTCACCCCTCCACTTT.

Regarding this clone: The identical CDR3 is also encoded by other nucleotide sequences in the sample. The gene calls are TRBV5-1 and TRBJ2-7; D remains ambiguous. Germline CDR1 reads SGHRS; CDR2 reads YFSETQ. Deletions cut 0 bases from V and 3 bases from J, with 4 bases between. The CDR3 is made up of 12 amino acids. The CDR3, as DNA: TGCGCCAGCAGCTTGGAGGGCTACGAGCAGTACTTC. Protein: CASSLEGYEQYF.